This entry describes one T cell receptor (beta chain). The CDR3 spans 16 residues. CDR1 and CDR2 from the germline V gene are MGHRA and YSYEKL. This sample was included in a study of monozygotic twins with inflammatory bowel disease. The authors made each sample's cDNA in eight separate reactions. Each UMI harboured a 6-nucleotide sample barcode and was appended via template switching. TCRdb re-called the 5' RACE reads and shows each CDR3 protein once, DNA omitted. There are 350,000 to 550,000 distinct CDR3 sequences in the sample, with about 2.6% held by the top ten. J is TRBJ2-1 and V is TRBV4-1. The source material was blood. This receptor was taken from a human donor with ulcerative colitis or Crohn's disease, or a healthy co-twin of an affected twin (not recorded which). This CDR3 reads CASSPSRGGSYNEQFF.